These 21 T cell receptor beta chains originate from one sample sequenced in a study of T cells in Graves' hyperthyroidism and ophthalmopathy. Amplification targeted TCR beta CDR3 regions from RNA transcripts. The HTBI primer set drove a first-round RT-PCR of the TCR CDR3. TCRdb independently ran MiXCR on the multiplex PCR reads; one entry per CDR3 protein. The sample yields about 290,000 distinct CDR3 sequences, about 14% seen once. The specimen was blood. These TCRs come from a woman in her twenties or thirties with Graves' hyperthyroidism that later progressed to Graves' ophthalmopathy.

This clonotype was recorded many times. The chain carries TRBV24-1 and TRBJ1-2; 7 bases fit TRBD1. The germline V gene has CDR1 KGHDR and CDR2 SFDVKD. There are 15 residues in the CDR3. The V segment lost 7 bases and the J segment 2 bases; nucleotides outside the gene matches: 9. The CDR3 spells CATSEHRQGNYGYTF. The CDR3 DNA reads TGTGCCACCAGCGAACACCGACAGGGAAACTATGGCTACACCTTC.

This clonotype has a handful of counts. CDR3 sequence (DNA): TGTGCCAGCTCACCCGCTAGCGTGGCTAGCACAGATACGCAGTATTTT. The encoded protein is CASSPASVASTDTQYF. V usage is TRBV18 and J usage is TRBJ2-3; maybe TRBD2 (6 bases). The CDR3 length is 16 residues. Germline loops: CDR1 KGHSH, CDR2 LQKENI. V shed 3 bases and J shed 0 bases, with 13 bases lying between them.

This rearrangement joins TRBV9 to TRBJ2-5; 7 positions agree with TRBD2. This CDR3 is built from 15 residues. Per the germline V gene, CDR1 is SGDLS and CDR2 is YYNGEE. Unmatched junction bases numbered 7, after V lost 0 bases and J lost 5 bases. CDR3 residues: CASSVVGGLGETQYF. The CDR3 coding sequence is TGTGCCAGCAGCGTAGTGGGAGGGCTTGGCGAGACCCAGTACTTC.

In its sample, this clonotype was seen many times. This rearrangement joins TRBV9 to TRBJ2-1; 9 bases are a match to TRBD1. The germline V gene encodes CDR1 SGDLS and CDR2 YYNGEE. The V segment lost 0 bases and the J segment 6 bases; nucleotides outside the gene matches: 4. This CDR3 has 15 amino acids. This CDR3 reads CASSVGDRVSNEQFF. CDR3 nucleotides: TGTGCCAGCAGCGTAGGGGACAGGGTAAGCAATGAGCAGTTCTTC.

This clonotype was found many times. This rearrangement joins TRBV2 to TRBJ1-5; no clear D. The CDR3 has 16 amino acids. The germline gives CDR1 SNHLY, CDR2 FYNNEI. Trimming shortened V by 4 bases and J by 1 base, and 14 bases separated the two germline ends. The CDR3 DNA reads as TGTGCCAGCAGTGGCACGGGTACGTTGAGCAATCAGCCCCAGCATTTT. This sequence encodes CASSGTGTLSNQPQHF. Based on the CDR3 plus reference TRBV2 and TRBJ1-5, the full variable domain is EPEVTQTPSHQVTQMGQEVILRCVPISNHLYFYWYRQILGQKVEFLVSFYNNEISEKSEIFDDQFSVERPDGSNFTLKIRSTKLEDSAMYFCASSGTGTLSNQPQHFGDGTRLSIL.

This clonotype was recorded at least ten times. V gene TRBV5-1 combines with J gene TRBJ2-7, with 8 bases lining up with TRBD2. The germline V gene has CDR1 SGHRS and CDR2 YFSETQ. The ends lost 4 bases at V and 0 bases at J; junction bases unmatched: 12. CDR3 size: 17 residues. The DNA for the CDR3 is TGCGCCAGCAGCCCACCCTTAGCGGGACCCACCTCCTACGAGCAGTACTTC. It yields the protein CASSPPLAGPTSYEQYF.

This clonotype was picked up many times. The chain employs TRBV28 and TRBJ1-1, with D unresolved. The length of the CDR3 is 13 residues. V dropped 1 base and J dropped 5 bases, with 8 bases sitting between them. The germline gives CDR1 MDHEN, CDR2 SYDVKM. CDR3 coding DNA: TGTGCCAGCAGTTTATCTAGGTGGACTGAAGCTTTCTTT. This translates into CASSLSRWTEAFF.

This clonotype came up many times. V is TRBV6-1 and J is TRBJ1-5, with D hard to call. The CDR3 has 13 residues. V lost 5 bases to trimming and J lost 0 bases, with 5 bases between them. The germline CDR1 and CDR2 sequences are MNHNS and SASEGT. The CDR3 spells CASSYGSNQPQHF. The CDR3 DNA is TGTGCCAGCAGTTACGGTAGCAATCAGCCCCAGCATTTT.

A note on this clonotype: A read error may explain this, as a much larger clone is one base away. The chain links TRBV15 to TRBJ2-2; no definite D call. Germline V gene data show CDR1 as LNHNV and CDR2 as YYDKDF (reference sequence). The CDR3 is 15 amino acids. The V end lost 0 bases, the J end lost 6 bases, and 11 bases lay between the germline ends. The CDR3 is CATSRDNAVPGELFF. CDR3 DNA sequence: TGTGCCACCAGCAGAGATAATGCGGTTCCCGGGGAGCTGTTTTTT.

This sequence joins TRBV6-2 or TRBV6-3 and TRBJ2-5; no clear D gene. This CDR3 region has 12 residues. The V end was cut by 5 bases, the J end by 5 bases, with 9 bases between. The germline CDR1 and CDR2 sequences are MNHEY and SVGEGT. The CDR3 loop reads CASSPPMETQYF. Here the CDR3 DNA reads TGTGCCAGCAGTCCCCCTATGGAGACCCAGTACTTC.

The rearrangement links TRBV7-9 to TRBJ2-7; TRBD2 matches 7 bases. CDR1 and CDR2 (germline): SEHNR, FQNEAQ (reference sequence). This CDR3 has 16 residues. Unmatched junction bases numbered 11, after V lost 1 base and J lost 5 bases. The CDR3 is CASSLGVGLAAHEQYF. CDR3 coding DNA: TGTGCCAGCAGCTTAGGGGTGGGTCTAGCGGCTCACGAGCAGTACTTC.

This clonotype was seen ten or more times. The V call is TRBV29-1, the J call TRBJ2-3; D uncertain. V shed 6 bases and J shed 2 bases, with 15 bases lying between them. CDR1 is SQVTM, CDR2 ANQGSEA, per germline. This CDR3 region has 14 residues. The CDR3 region has the DNA TGCAGCGTCCCGAGGCTGGAGACCACAGATACGCAGTATTTT. Translating gives CSVPRLETTDTQYF.

Ten or more counts support this clonotype. The rearrangement links TRBV28 to TRBJ1-1; D not resolved. V was pared by 1 base and J by 5 bases, with 14 bases between. This CDR3 is 15 amino acids long. The germline CDR1 and CDR2 sequences are MDHEN and SYDVKM. The CDR3 nucleotides are TGTGCCAGCAGTTTATTAGATGACGTGTGGACTGAAGCTTTCTTT. As protein: CASSLLDDVWTEAFF.

This clonotype was seen a few times. V gene TRBV27 combines with J gene TRBJ1-5; D may be TRBD1 (5 bases). Germline values: CDR1 MNHEY, CDR2 SMNVEV (reference sequence). Trimming cost V 1 base and J 8 bases, with 18 bases left between them. This CDR3 comprises 16 residues. In DNA form, the CDR3 reads TGTGCCAGCAGTTTATATTTCGGGGGGGGTATGAAGCCCCAGCATTTT. Translation gives CASSLYFGGGMKPQHF.

This clonotype appeared a few times. The chain carries TRBV4-1 and TRBJ2-4; 11 bases fit TRBD2. The junction had 6 bases not matched to a gene; V was cut back by 1 base and J by 7 bases. Germline CDR1 MGHRA, CDR2 YSYEKL. This CDR3 comprises 16 residues. CDR3 sequence: CASSQATSGSMNIQYF. CDR3 sequence (DNA): TGCGCCAGCAGCCAAGCCACTAGCGGGAGTATGAACATTCAGTACTTC.

This clonotype came up many times. The gene calls are TRBV20-1 and TRBJ2-3; D is possibly TRBD2 (6 bases). CDR1 and CDR2 from the germline V gene are DFQATT and SNEGSKA (reference sequence). CDR3 size: 15 residues. Trimming pared 3 bases from V and 2 bases from J, leaving 15 bases between. In nucleotides, the CDR3 is TGCAGTGCTAGTCGAACTCGGGACTCCACAGATACGCAGTATTTT. Protein product: CSASRTRDSTDTQYF.

This clonotype was recorded many times. This chain joins TRBV28 and TRBJ1-1, with 7 bases matching TRBD1. The ends lost 6 bases at V and 0 bases at J; junction bases unmatched: 7. The germline CDR1 and CDR2 sequences are MDHEN and SYDVKM. The CDR3 is 15 amino acids. Here the CDR3 DNA reads TGTGCCAGCAGCCCAGGGACAGTCGTGAACACTGAAGCTTTCTTT. Residues: CASSPGTVVNTEAFF.

This clonotype was recorded at least ten times. The chain combines TRBV19 with TRBJ2-1, with a tentative D call TRBD2 (6 bases). The germline V gene has CDR1 LNHDA and CDR2 SQIVND (reference sequence). This CDR3 spans 14 amino acids. V was cut by 5 bases and J by 1 base, with 9 bases left in between. The CDR3 region has the DNA TGTGCCAGTAGTTGGGGGGATTCCTACAATGAGCAGTTCTTC. It codes for CASSWGDSYNEQFF.

This clonotype appeared a few times. The rearrangement uses TRBV2 and TRBJ1-3; D is undetermined. Trimming removed 1 base from V and 0 bases from J, with 1 base in between. This CDR3 spans 13 amino acids. CDR1 is SNHLY and CDR2 is FYNNEI in the germline V gene. CDR3 nucleotide sequence: TGTGCCAGCAGTGAAGACTCTGGAAACACCATATATTTT. Protein: CASSEDSGNTIYF.

This clonotype was counted at least ten times. This chain joins TRBV6-1 and TRBJ1-4; no definite D call. Between the trimmed V and J ends, which lost 5 bases and 8 bases, there was a span of 9 bases. The germline CDR1 and CDR2 sequences are MNHNS and SASEGT. This CDR3 has 12 amino acids. Here the CDR3 reads CASSPLGEKLFF. DNA of the CDR3: TGTGCCAGCAGTCCCTTGGGCGAAAAACTGTTTTTT.

This clonotype was detected ten times or more. The rearrangement links TRBV7-2 to TRBJ2-7; a possible D gene is TRBD2 (5 bases). CDR3 length: 14 amino acids. In germline, CDR1 is SGHTA, CDR2 FQGNSA. Trimming shortened V by 7 bases and J by 0 bases, and 13 bases separated the two germline ends. As DNA, the CDR3 is TGTGCCAGCACCCCGGGGTTGAGCTCCTACGAGCAGTACTTC. This codes for CASTPGLSSYEQYF.